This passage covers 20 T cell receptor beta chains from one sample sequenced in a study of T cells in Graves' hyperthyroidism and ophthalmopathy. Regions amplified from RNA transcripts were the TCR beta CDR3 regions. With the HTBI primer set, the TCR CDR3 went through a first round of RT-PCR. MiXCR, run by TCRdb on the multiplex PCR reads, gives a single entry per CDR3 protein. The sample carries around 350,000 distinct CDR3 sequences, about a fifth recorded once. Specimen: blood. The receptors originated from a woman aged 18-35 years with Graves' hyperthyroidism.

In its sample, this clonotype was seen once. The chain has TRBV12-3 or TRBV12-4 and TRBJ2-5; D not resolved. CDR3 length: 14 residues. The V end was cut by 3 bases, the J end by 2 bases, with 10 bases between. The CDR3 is CASSFSYSQETQYF. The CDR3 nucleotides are TGTGCCAGCAGTTTTTCATACAGTCAAGAGACCCAGTACTTC.

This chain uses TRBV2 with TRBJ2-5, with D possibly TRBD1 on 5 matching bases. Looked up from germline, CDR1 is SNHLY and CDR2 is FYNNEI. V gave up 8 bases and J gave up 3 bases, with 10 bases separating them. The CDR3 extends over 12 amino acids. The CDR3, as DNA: TGTGCCAGCGGGGCCTTAGAAGAGACCCAGTACTTC. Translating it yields CASGALEETQYF.

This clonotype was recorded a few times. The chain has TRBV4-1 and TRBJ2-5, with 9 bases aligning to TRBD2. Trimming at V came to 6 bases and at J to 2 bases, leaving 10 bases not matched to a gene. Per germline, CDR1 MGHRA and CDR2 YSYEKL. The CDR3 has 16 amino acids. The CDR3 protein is CASSVSGGPPQETQYF. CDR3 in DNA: TGCGCCAGCAGTGTCAGCGGGGGGCCGCCACAAGAGACCCAGTACTTC.

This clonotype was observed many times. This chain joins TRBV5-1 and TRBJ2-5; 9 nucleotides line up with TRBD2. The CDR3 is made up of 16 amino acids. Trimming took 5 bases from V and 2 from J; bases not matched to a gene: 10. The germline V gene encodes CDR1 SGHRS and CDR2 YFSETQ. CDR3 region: CASRGLAGLEQETQYF. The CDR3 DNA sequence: TGCGCCAGCAGAGGTCTAGCGGGGCTCGAACAAGAGACCCAGTACTTC.

The CDR3 coding sequence is TGTGCCAGCAACTTAGTTTATTCCGGGACAGGGGGCGGTGAGCAGTACTTC. Residues: CASNLVYSGTGGGEQYF. This chain links TRBV5-2 with TRBJ2-7; the D call TRBD1 from the table was never checked on the DNA. TRBV5-2 constitutes a pseudogene. The CDR3 runs to 17 residues.

CDR3 DNA sequence: TGTGCCAGCAGTGCGACAGTCTCAATGTACAACGAGCAGTACTTC. Its protein product is CASSATVSMYNEQYF. V and J are TRBV12-3 or TRBV12-4 and TRBJ2-7, with TRBD1 as a possible D gene (5 bases). The V end was cut by 5 bases, the J end by 5 bases, with 19 bases between. The CDR3 extends over 15 amino acids.

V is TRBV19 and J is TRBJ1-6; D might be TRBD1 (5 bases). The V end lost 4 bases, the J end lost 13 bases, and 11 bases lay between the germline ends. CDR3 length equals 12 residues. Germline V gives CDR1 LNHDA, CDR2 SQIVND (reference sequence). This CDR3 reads CASSTGREPLHF. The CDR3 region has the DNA TGTGCCAGTAGTACAGGGAGGGAGCCCCTCCACTTT.

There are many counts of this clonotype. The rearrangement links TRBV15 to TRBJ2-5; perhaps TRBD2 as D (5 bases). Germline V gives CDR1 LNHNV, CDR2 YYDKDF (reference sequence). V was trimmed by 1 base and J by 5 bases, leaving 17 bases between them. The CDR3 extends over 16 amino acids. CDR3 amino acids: CATSRVKDFQGETQYF. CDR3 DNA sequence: TGTGCCACCAGCAGAGTCAAGGACTTCCAAGGGGAGACCCAGTACTTC. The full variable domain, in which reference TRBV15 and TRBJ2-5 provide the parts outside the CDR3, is DAMVIQNPRYQVTQFGKPVTLSCSQTLNHNVMYWYQQKSSQAPKLLFHYYDKDFNNEADTPDNFQSRRPNTSFCFLDIRSPGLGDTAMYLCATSRVKDFQGETQYFGPGTRLLVL.

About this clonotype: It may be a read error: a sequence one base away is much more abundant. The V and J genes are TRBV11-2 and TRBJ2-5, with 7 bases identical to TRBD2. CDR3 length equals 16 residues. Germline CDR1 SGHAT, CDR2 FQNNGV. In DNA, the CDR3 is TGTGCCAGCATCTTATATCCCGCTAGCGGCCAAGAGACCCAGTACTTC. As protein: CASILYPASGQETQYF.

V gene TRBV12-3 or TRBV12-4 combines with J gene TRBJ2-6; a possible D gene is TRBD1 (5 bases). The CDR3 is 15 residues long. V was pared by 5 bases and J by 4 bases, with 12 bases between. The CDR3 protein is CASSNQGSGANVLTF. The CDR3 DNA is TGTGCCAGCAGTAATCAGGGATCCGGGGCCAACGTCCTGACTTTC.

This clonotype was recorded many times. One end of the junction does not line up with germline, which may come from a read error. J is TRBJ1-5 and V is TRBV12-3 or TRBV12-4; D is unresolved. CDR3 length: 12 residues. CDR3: CASGRWNQPRHF. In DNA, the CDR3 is TGTGCCAGCGGAAGGTGGAATCAGCCCCGGCATTTT.

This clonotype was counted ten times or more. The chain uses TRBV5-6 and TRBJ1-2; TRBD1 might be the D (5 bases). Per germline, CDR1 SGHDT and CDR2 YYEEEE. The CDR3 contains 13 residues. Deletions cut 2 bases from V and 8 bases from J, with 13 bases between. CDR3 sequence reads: CASSFGTTEGYTF. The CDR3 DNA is TGTGCCAGCAGCTTTGGGACCACGGAGGGCTACACCTTC. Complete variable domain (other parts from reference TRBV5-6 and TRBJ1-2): DAGVTQSPTHLIKTRGQQVTLRCSPKSGHDTVSWYQQALGQGPQFIFQYYEEEERQRGNFPDRFSGHQFPNYSSELNVNALLLGDSALYLCASSFGTTEGYTFGSGTRLTVV.

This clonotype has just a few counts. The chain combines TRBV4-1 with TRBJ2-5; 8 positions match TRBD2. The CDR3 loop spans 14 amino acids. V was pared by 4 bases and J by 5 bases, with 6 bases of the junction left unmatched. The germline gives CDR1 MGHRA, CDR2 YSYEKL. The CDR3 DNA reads TGCGCCAGCAGCCGCCGGGAGCGGGGGGAGACCCAGTACTTC. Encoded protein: CASSRRERGETQYF.

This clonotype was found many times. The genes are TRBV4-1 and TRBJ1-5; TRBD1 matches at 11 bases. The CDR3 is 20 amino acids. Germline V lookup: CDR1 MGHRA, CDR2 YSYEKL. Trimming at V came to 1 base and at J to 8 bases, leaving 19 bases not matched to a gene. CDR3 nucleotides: TGCGCCAGCAGCCAAGGGTACGGACAGGGGGCGCGAGGGACCTGGAAGCCCCAGCATTTT. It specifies CASSQGYGQGARGTWKPQHF.

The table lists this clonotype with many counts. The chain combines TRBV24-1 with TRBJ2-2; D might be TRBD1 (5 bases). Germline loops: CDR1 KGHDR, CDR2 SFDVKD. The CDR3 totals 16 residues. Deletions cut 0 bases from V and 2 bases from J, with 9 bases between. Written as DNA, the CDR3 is TGTGCCACCAGTGATTTGCGGCAGGGAAACACCGGGGAGCTGTTTTTT. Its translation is CATSDLRQGNTGELFF.

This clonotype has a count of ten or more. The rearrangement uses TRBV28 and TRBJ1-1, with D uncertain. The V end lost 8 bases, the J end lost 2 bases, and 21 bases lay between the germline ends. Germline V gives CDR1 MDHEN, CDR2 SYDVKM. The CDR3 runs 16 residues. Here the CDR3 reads CASVTRAGRRNTEAFF. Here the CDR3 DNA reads TGTGCCAGCGTTACAAGGGCGGGTCGGCGAAACACTGAAGCTTTCTTT.

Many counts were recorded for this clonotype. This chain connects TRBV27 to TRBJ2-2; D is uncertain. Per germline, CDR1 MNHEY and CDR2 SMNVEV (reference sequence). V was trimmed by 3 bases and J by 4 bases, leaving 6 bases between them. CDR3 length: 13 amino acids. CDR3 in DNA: TGTGCCAGCAGTTTTTCTTCCACCGGGGAGCTGTTTTTT. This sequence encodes CASSFSSTGELFF.

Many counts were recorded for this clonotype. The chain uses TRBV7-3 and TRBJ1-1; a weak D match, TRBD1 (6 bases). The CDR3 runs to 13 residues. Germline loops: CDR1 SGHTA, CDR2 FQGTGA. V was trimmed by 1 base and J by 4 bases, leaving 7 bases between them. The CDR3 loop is CASSLIQGTEAFF. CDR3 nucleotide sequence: TGTGCCAGCAGCTTAATACAGGGCACTGAAGCTTTCTTT. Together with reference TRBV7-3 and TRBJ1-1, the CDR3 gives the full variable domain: GAGVSQTPSNKVTEKGKYVELRCDPISGHTALYWYRQSLGQGPEFLIYFQGTGAADDSGLPNDRFFAVRPEGSVSTLKIQRTERGDSAVYLCASSLIQGTEAFFGQGTRLTVV.

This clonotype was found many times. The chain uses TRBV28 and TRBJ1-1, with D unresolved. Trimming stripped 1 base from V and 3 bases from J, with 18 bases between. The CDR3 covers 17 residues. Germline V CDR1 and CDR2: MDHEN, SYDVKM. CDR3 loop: CASSLSVSWIKDTEAFF. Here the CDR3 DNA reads TGTGCCAGCAGTTTATCGGTTTCGTGGATAAAAGACACTGAAGCTTTCTTT.

CDR3 DNA sequence: TGCGCCAGCAGCCAAGAGGGTCTTGAAGCTTTCTTT. Protein product: CASSQEGLEAFF. The chain combines TRBV4-1 with TRBJ1-1, with unresolved D. The CDR3 totals 12 residues. V shed 0 bases and J shed 7 bases, with 6 bases lying between them. CDR1 and CDR2 from the germline V gene are MGHRA and YSYEKL.